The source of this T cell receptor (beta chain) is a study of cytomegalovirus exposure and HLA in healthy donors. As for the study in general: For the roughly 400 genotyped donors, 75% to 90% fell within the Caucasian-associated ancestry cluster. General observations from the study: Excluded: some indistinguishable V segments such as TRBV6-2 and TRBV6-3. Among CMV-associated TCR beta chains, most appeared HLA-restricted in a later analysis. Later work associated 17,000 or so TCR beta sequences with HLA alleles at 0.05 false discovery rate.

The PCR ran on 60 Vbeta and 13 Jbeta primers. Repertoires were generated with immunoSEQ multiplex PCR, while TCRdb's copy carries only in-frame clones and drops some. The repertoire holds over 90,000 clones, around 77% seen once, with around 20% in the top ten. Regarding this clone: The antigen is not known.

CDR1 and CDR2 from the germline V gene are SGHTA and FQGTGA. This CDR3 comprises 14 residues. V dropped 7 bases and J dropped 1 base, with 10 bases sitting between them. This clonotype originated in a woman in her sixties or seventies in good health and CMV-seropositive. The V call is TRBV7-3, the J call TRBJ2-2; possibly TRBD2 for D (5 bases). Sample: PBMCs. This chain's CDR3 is CASKDYLNTGELFF. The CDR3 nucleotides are TGTGCCAGCAAAGACTATCTGAACACCGGGGAGCTGTTTTTT.